This TCR beta chain was identified in a study of T cells after yellow fever vaccination. Only a few counts were recorded for this clonotype. In TCRdb, the 5' RACE reads were re-called with MiXCR into one record per CDR3 protein. The sample comprises some 500,000 distinct CDR3 sequences, approximately 13% of which are singletons, and about 14% rests with the top ten. The germline gives CDR1 LGHDT, CDR2 YNNKEL (reference sequence). The CDR3 covers 15 residues. Trimming removed 0 bases at V and 7 bases at J, with 12 bases between. The rearrangement uses TRBV3-1 and TRBJ2-2; D tentatively fits TRBD1 or TRBD2 (5 bases each). The sequence was collected from a man aged 25 to 40 who received the YFV17D yellow fever vaccine. The starting material was PBMCs, obtained on the day of the yellow fever booster vaccination. CDR3 protein: CASSQERTGGGELFF. The CDR3 DNA sequence: TGTGCCAGCAGCCAAGAAAGGACTGGGGGCGGGGAGCTGTTTTTT.